The 20 T cell receptor beta chains below all came from one sample that was sequenced in a study of response to subunit inactivated influenza vaccine. TCRdb recomputed calls from the RT-PCR reads with MiXCR, one row per CDR3 protein. The table includes 450,000 to 700,000 distinct CDR3 sequences, 14% detected once. The sequences come from PBMCs from blood, collected roughly 13 days after vaccination. These receptors all come from a man aged 45-60 years who received an inactivated influenza vaccine.

The chain carries TRBV28 and TRBJ2-1, with 11 bases that match TRBD1. CDR1 MDHEN and CDR2 SYDVKM come from the germline V gene. J was trimmed by 3 bases and V by 5 bases; bases with no gene match: 6. The length of the CDR3 is 16 residues. This CDR3 is CASSILGTGGYNEQFF. The DNA of the CDR3 is TGTGCCAGCAGTATCCTCGGGACAGGGGGCTACAATGAGCAGTTCTTC.

The J gene is TRBJ2-2, the V gene TRBV30; D ambiguous. Germline V gives CDR1 GTSNPN, CDR2 SVGIG (reference sequence). This CDR3 contains 14 residues. The V gene lost 2 bases and the J gene lost 1 base, with 8 bases spanning the gap. In DNA form, the CDR3 reads TGTGCCTGGAGTATAGAGCGGAACACCGGGGAGCTGTTTTTT. Protein: CAWSIERNTGELFF.

The chain joins TRBV20-1 to TRBJ2-1, with a possible D match to TRBD2 (6 bases). Germline CDR1 is DFQATT and CDR2 is SNEGSKA (reference sequence). This CDR3 spans 16 amino acids. The V gene lost 6 bases and the J gene lost 4 bases, with 22 bases spanning the gap. CDR3 DNA: TGCAGTGCGCACACATTGGGCCTAGCGCTTTACAATGAGCAGTTCTTC. This encodes CSAHTLGLALYNEQFF.

The chain has TRBV4-2 and TRBJ2-7; 12 bases fit TRBD1. Germline V gene sequence: CDR1 LGHNA, CDR2 YNFKEQ. This CDR3 comprises 16 residues. V was clipped by 0 bases and J by 3 bases; unmatched bases: 3. In nucleotides, the CDR3 is TGTGCCAGCAGCCAAGAGGGACAGGGGGCGCACTACGAGCAGTACTTC. Its translation is CASSQEGQGAHYEQYF.

The CDR3 loop reads CASSYGWPEAFF. The CDR3 DNA sequence: TGTGCCAGCAGTTACGGTTGGCCTGAAGCTTTCTTT. The rearrangement links TRBV6-2 or TRBV6-3 to TRBJ1-1; D is undetermined. Germline CDR1 and CDR2: MNHEY and SVGEGT. V shed 2 bases and J shed 6 bases, with 7 bases lying between them. This CDR3 region has 12 residues.

The chain links TRBV24-1 to TRBJ2-7, with D uncertain. The CDR3 covers 12 residues. V lost 5 bases, J lost 2 bases, and 6 bases lay in between. Germline CDR1 reads KGHDR; CDR2 reads SFDVKD. The CDR3: CATSGDTYEQYF. CDR3 coding DNA: TGTGCCACCAGTGGCGACACCTACGAGCAGTACTTC.

The rearrangement joins TRBV20-1 to TRBJ2-1; 8 positions match TRBD2. Germline V lookup: CDR1 DFQATT, CDR2 SNEGSKA (reference sequence). The J segment lost 2 bases and the V segment lost 6 bases, leaving 6 bases of the junction unmatched. The CDR3 consists of 14 residues. CDR3 amino acids: CSADRLAPYNEQFF. CDR3 DNA sequence: TGCAGTGCAGATCGACTAGCGCCCTACAATGAGCAGTTCTTC.

This clonotype showed up just a few times. This chain connects TRBV4-1 to TRBJ1-4; a weak D match, TRBD1 (5 bases). Germline values: CDR1 MGHRA, CDR2 YSYEKL. There are 17 residues in the CDR3. Trimming removed 4 bases from V and 2 bases from J, with 17 bases in between. CDR3: CASSPKDPRGTNEKLFF. CDR3 DNA: TGCGCCAGCAGCCCGAAAGACCCAAGGGGTACTAATGAAAAACTGTTTTTT.

The chain combines TRBV12-3 or TRBV12-4 with TRBJ2-5; D is unclear. The CDR3 covers 15 residues. The germline V and J ends were trimmed by 6 bases and 1 base, with 15 bases remaining between them. The CDR3, as DNA: TGTGCCAGCAGCCTTCGGGCGGCTCTCCAAGAGACCCAGTACTTC. Translation gives CASSLRAALQETQYF.

The CDR3 reads CALRGLAAYEQYF. CDR3 in DNA: TGTGCCTTGAGGGGACTAGCAGCTTACGAGCAGTACTTC. This chain connects TRBV30 to TRBJ2-7; 9 bases match TRBD2. After removal of 7 bases from V and 4 bases from J, the junction contained 8 bases not matched to a gene. The CDR3 sequence is 13 residues long. Germline V gene lookup returns CDR1 GTSNPN and CDR2 SVGIG (reference sequence).

This clonotype was picked up a small number of times. J is TRBJ1-6 and V is TRBV12-3 or TRBV12-4; D remains unclear. This CDR3 region has 15 residues. V gave up 2 bases and J gave up 11 bases, with 16 bases separating them. The CDR3 spells CASSLRAGVSAPLHF. The CDR3 nucleotides are TGTGCCAGCAGTTTAAGGGCGGGCGTATCTGCACCCCTCCACTTT.

The V gene is TRBV5-1, the J gene TRBJ2-1, with 8 bases that match TRBD2. Germline CDR1 SGHRS, CDR2 YFSETQ. V gave up 0 bases and J gave up 9 bases; unmatched junction bases: 11. The CDR3 spans 16 residues. The CDR3 DNA reads as TGCGCCAGCAGCTTGGTTGGGCGGGGGGTTCCCTCTGAGCAGTTCTTC. It encodes CASSLVGRGVPSEQFF.

This clonotype was detected many times. The chain couples TRBV12-3 or TRBV12-4 to TRBJ1-5; D not certain. CDR3 length: 13 residues. The V end lost 3 bases, the J end lost 2 bases, and 5 bases lay between the germline ends. The CDR3 here is CASSFQGNQPQHF. The CDR3 coding sequence is TGTGCCAGCAGTTTTCAAGGCAATCAGCCCCAGCATTTT.

This chain uses TRBV15 with TRBJ1-4, with D unresolved. The CDR3 is made up of 15 amino acids. Looked up from germline, CDR1 is LNHNV and CDR2 is YYDKDF (reference sequence). Trimming pared 5 bases from V and 0 bases from J, leaving 10 bases between. The CDR3 loop reads CATSLRGPTNEKLFF. The CDR3 bases are TGTGCCACCAGCCTCCGCGGACCAACTAATGAAAAACTGTTTTTT.

CDR3 DNA: TGTGCCAGCAGCTTAAGTCGGGACAGGGCCAACGAGCAGTACTTC. Its protein is CASSLSRDRANEQYF. This chain links TRBV7-2 with TRBJ2-7; TRBD1 aligns across 9 bases. This CDR3 has 15 residues. The germline V gene encodes CDR1 SGHTA and CDR2 FQGNSA. V dropped 2 bases and J dropped 5; count of bases not matched to a gene: 7.

This clonotype occurred a few times. This sequence joins TRBV19 and TRBJ1-5, with D hard to call. V was trimmed by 3 bases and J by 3 bases, leaving 9 bases between them. The V gene's germline CDR1 is LNHDA and CDR2 SQIVND (reference sequence). The CDR3 is 14 residues long. The CDR3 region is CASSIIGHNQPQHF. The CDR3 region has the DNA TGTGCCAGTAGTATTATCGGCCACAATCAGCCCCAGCATTTT.

This clonotype was recorded a few times. CDR3 nucleotide sequence: TGCAGTGCTAGAGTCGCTCGCCATCTGGCTAGCGGGAGAAATGAGCAGTTCTTC. This codes for CSARVARHLASGRNEQFF. The genes are TRBV20-1 and TRBJ2-1, with 10 bases fitting TRBD2. CDR3 length: 18 residues. The germline CDR1 and CDR2 sequences are DFQATT and SNEGSKA (reference sequence). The trim removed 1 base at V and 7 bases at J, leaving 16 bases unmatched.

This clonotype was counted ten times or more. V and J are TRBV6-1 and TRBJ1-1, with D possibly matching TRBD1 (5 bases). V lost 8 bases and J 0 bases, leaving 16 bases between the germline ends. Germline CDR1 is MNHNS and CDR2 is SASEGT. This CDR3 contains 15 residues. DNA for the CDR3: TGTGCCAGCCAAACCCGGGGCGGACTGAACACTGAAGCTTTCTTT. It translates to CASQTRGGLNTEAFF.

The chain carries TRBV7-2 and TRBJ2-1; TRBD2 aligns across 7 bases. The CDR3 is 14 amino acids. Germline lookup yields CDR1 SGHTA and CDR2 FQGNSA. With 4 bases clipped from V and 4 bases from J, the junction kept 4 bases outside the gene matches. CDR3 amino acids: CASSWRGTYNEQFF. CDR3 DNA: TGTGCCAGCAGCTGGCGGGGGACTTACAATGAGCAGTTCTTC. Combining the CDR3 with reference TRBV7-2 and TRBJ2-1 gives the whole variable domain GAGVSQSPSNKVTEKGKDVELRCDPISGHTALYWYRQSLGQGLEFLIYFQGNSAPDKSGLPSDRFSAERTGGSVSTLTIQRTQQEDSAVYLCASSWRGTYNEQFFGPGTRLTVL.

The rearrangement uses TRBV25-1 and TRBJ2-1; 10 bases map to TRBD2. Trimming removed 0 bases from V and 0 bases from J; junction bases left unmatched: 14. The CDR3 has 21 amino acids. Germline V gene lookup returns CDR1 MGHDK and CDR2 SYGVNS. The CDR3 DNA reads as TGTGCCAGCAGTGAATATGGACTAGCGGAGGGCGGGGGCCTCTCCTACAATGAGCAGTTCTTC. Its protein product is CASSEYGLAEGGGLSYNEQFF.